This TCR beta chain is from a study of blood T cells in healthy people across ages (dated by TCRdb to between 2015 and 2017). Turning to the overall study: In model experiments, template switching captured roughly one uniquely barcoded TCR beta cDNA molecule for every two T cells. To track age-related changes in TCR beta repertoire diversity, the study relied on deep sequencing normalized with unique cDNA molecular identifiers. The donors were divided into four age groups: young (average approximately 16 years), middle-aged (around 41), aged (about 60) and long-lived (roughly 82). To avoid experimental bias, donors of different ages were distributed randomly across sequencing lanes. For two donors (one aged 18 to 29 and one aged 80 or older), the study analyzed two additional independent replicas of 1 million unique cDNA reads from the same blood draw.

Donors were approximately 42 systemically healthy Caucasian individuals from Russia aged roughly 6 to 100 years. Around 10 milliliters of peripheral blood were drawn from each donor into EDTA-treated Vacutainer tubes. Ficoll-Paque density-gradient centrifugation was used to isolate PBMCs, with at least 6 million per sample. Total RNA, at least 6 micrograms per sample, was extracted from PBMCs with Trizol reagent. For every donor, an aliquot of PBMCs went through flow cytometry to measure the percentages of naive CD45RAhigh/CD27high T cells. Of note for this clonotype: Its antigen is currently not known. A much larger clone lies a single base off, so this may be a read error.

Library preparation used 5' RACE. Instrument on record: Illumina HiSeq 2500. A second PCR of about 6 to 12 cycles was run with a J-beta primer mix and a sample-barcoded 5' primer. Each TCR beta cDNA molecule received a unique molecular identifier from a template-switch 5' adaptor carrying 12 random nucleotides. Each sample yielded at least 2.5 million CDR3-containing paired-end reads. The Mint cDNA synthesis kit, primed by a TRBC-specific oligonucleotide, was used to synthesize first-strand cDNA from all RNA. All cDNA was treated with uracil-DNA glycosylase and then went through a first 18-cycle PCR with the universal primers M1SS and BC2_uni_R. Per the original workflow: For normalization, 1 million high-quality reads, each with a distinct molecular identifier, were randomly selected from each sample. Reads with shared molecular identifiers were discarded instead of being binned into consensus sequences. MiTCR, run with a Q25 quality threshold and the strictest error-elimination algorithm, handled CDR3 identification, clonotype clustering and error correction. A nonparametric unseen species model with Euler transformation was used to estimate lower-bound total TCR beta diversity. The raw public reads went through TCRdb reprocessing: fastp at Q25, MiXCR clone calling, in-frame beta chains kept. Entries are consolidated by CDR3 protein sequence, retaining the most common genes and DNA. It is TCRdb's table, rather than the study itself, that gives the V and J calls and clone size. Present in this sample are fewer than 750,000 distinct CDR3 sequences, approximately 52% of which were seen just once. Approximately 15% of the sample is held by the ten biggest clonotypes.

V and J are trimmed by 1 base and 9 bases, and the gene matches miss 7 bases of the junction. The germline V gene specifies SGDLS as CDR1 and YYNGEE as CDR2. From its cysteine to its phenylalanine, the CDR3 spans 17 amino acids. Of the read, only the CDR3 DNA is kept; its 51 bases are in frame from base 1. Study-level results and caveats: Because the CMV infection status of the donors was unknown, age-related changes in expanded clonotypes may potentially have been confounded. As age increased, observed TCR beta diversity per million T cells dropped in a roughly linear way, and a significant reduction was already evident by age about 40. Conclusive comparison of naive and antigen-experienced compartments was prevented by the profiling of bulk unsorted PBMCs. The percentage of naive T cells measured by flow cytometry correlated strongly with observed TCR beta diversity. Total diversity estimates from one million sequenced T cells were considered lower bounds and underestimates. Compared with the aged group, the long-lived group had more naive CD4+ T cells, fewer expanded clones and increased TCR diversity, a pattern suggesting age selection.

Recombination connected TRBV9 to TRBJ2-1, and TRBD2 aligns with 16 junction nucleotides. This receptor was obtained from a woman older than 75 in good health. The sample consisted of blood. CDR3 reads: CASSVRDGTSGRGEQFF. The nucleotide sequence reads as follows: TGTGCCAGCAGCGTAAGGGACGGGACTAGCGGGAGGGGTGAGCAGTTCTTC.